The 23 T cell receptor beta chains presented below share a single source sample, sequenced in a study of blood T cell repertoires in COVID-19. The assay was immunoSEQ multiplex PCR, and TCRdb's table has in-frame clones only and misses some. The data show 200,000 to 250,000 clones, 80% to 90% seen once. Sequenced: PBMCs or T cells enriched from blood (not recorded which). Every receptor here comes from a woman aged 50 to 60 who had been exposed to COVID-19.

This clone was detected once. The chain joins TRBV19 to TRBJ1-1; 9 nucleotides agree with TRBD1. The length of the CDR3 is 17 residues. Germline V lookup: CDR1 LNHDA, CDR2 SQIVND (reference sequence). The trim removed 4 bases at V and 0 bases at J, leaving 9 bases unmatched. This chain's CDR3 is CASSKTGGFLMNTEAFF. CDR3 in DNA: TGTGCCAGTAGTAAAACAGGGGGCTTCCTAATGAACACTGAAGCTTTCTTT.

This sequence joins TRBV29-1 and TRBJ1-2; D is uncertain. The CDR3 runs 14 residues. V was trimmed by 0 bases and J by 5 bases, leaving 13 bases between them. Germline V gives CDR1 SQVTM, CDR2 ANQGSEA. The CDR3 region is CSVEDPQEIYGYTF. CDR3 coding DNA: TGCAGCGTTGAAGATCCCCAGGAAATTTATGGCTACACCTTC.

This chain links TRBV25-1 with TRBJ2-2; D unresolved. V was trimmed by 4 bases and J by 5 bases, leaving 8 bases between them. CDR1 and CDR2 (germline): MGHDK, SYGVNS. The CDR3 is made up of 13 amino acids. In DNA form, the CDR3 reads TGTGCCAGCAGTGTCCTAAATACCGGGGAGCTGTTTTTT. Translated, it gives CASSVLNTGELFF.

The J gene is TRBJ1-5, the V gene TRBV30; a possible D gene is TRBD1 (5 bases). From germline, CDR1 is GTSNPN and CDR2 SVGIG (reference sequence). The CDR3 totals 15 residues. Trimming removed 0 bases from V and 1 base from J, with 10 bases in between. CDR3 sequence: CAWSVESGSNQPQHF. The CDR3 nucleotides are TGTGCCTGGAGTGTAGAATCAGGGAGCAATCAGCCCCAGCATTTT.

V and J are TRBV11-1 and TRBJ2-3; 8 nucleotides agree with TRBD2. The CDR3 covers 15 residues. The V gene end was trimmed by 3 bases and the J gene end by 1 base; junction bases not matched to a gene: 3. CDR1 and CDR2 (germline): SGHAT, FQDESV (reference sequence). The CDR3 here is CASSFGGARTDTQYF. CDR3 DNA: TGTGCCAGCAGCTTCGGGGGGGCCCGCACAGATACGCAGTATTTT.

J is TRBJ2-3 and V is TRBV18; 12 bases align to TRBD2. Germline V gene data show CDR1 as KGHSH and CDR2 as LQKENI. CDR3 length: 16 amino acids. Losses at the gene ends were 1 base for V and 2 bases for J; bases not matched to a gene: 1. The CDR3 reads CASSPRTSGVTDTQYF. DNA for the CDR3: TGTGCCAGCTCACCACGGACTAGCGGGGTCACAGATACGCAGTATTTT.

The chain is built from TRBV19 and TRBJ2-3; 7 positions match TRBD1. V was clipped by 6 bases and J by 5 bases; unmatched bases: 5. Germline loops: CDR1 LNHDA, CDR2 SQIVND (reference sequence). This CDR3 has 13 amino acids. As DNA, the CDR3 is TGTGCCAGTAGGAAGCAGGGGGAAGATACGCAGTATTTT. It codes for CASRKQGEDTQYF.

V gene TRBV10-2 combines with J gene TRBJ2-3; 16 nucleotides align to TRBD2. CDR3 length: 15 residues. Germline CDR1 reads WSHSY; CDR2 reads SAAADI. V was pared by 6 bases and J by 9 bases, with 6 bases of the junction left unmatched. The chain's CDR3 is CASSGTSGGAGTQYF. CDR3 nucleotide sequence: TGCGCCAGCAGCGGGACTAGCGGGGGGGCAGGGACGCAGTATTTT.

The chain combines TRBV2 with TRBJ1-2; the D gene is possibly TRBD1 (5 bases). V gave up 3 bases and J gave up 1 base, with 12 bases separating them. The CDR3 spans 15 residues. Germline V CDR1 and CDR2: SNHLY, FYNNEI. DNA of the CDR3: TGTGCCAGCAGTGAGTCAGGGTCTCTTAACTATGGCTACACCTTC. Its protein product is CASSESGSLNYGYTF. Using reference TRBV2 and TRBJ1-2 for the parts outside the CDR3, the full variable domain is EPEVTQTPSHQVTQMGQEVILRCVPISNHLYFYWYRQILGQKVEFLVSFYNNEISEKSEIFDDQFSVERPDGSNFTLKIRSTKLEDSAMYFCASSESGSLNYGYTFGSGTRLTVV.

This clone was seen only once. The V and J genes are TRBV2 and TRBJ1-1; tentative D call: TRBD1 (5 bases). The CDR3 spans 13 residues. Germline V gene lookup returns CDR1 SNHLY and CDR2 FYNNEI. Trimming removed 9 bases at V and 5 bases at J, with 16 bases between. The CDR3 loop reads CAREGRRGTEAFF. CDR3 sequence (DNA): TGTGCCAGGGAGGGACGCCGGGGGACTGAAGCTTTCTTT. Filled out from reference TRBV2 and TRBJ1-1, the complete variable domain reads EPEVTQTPSHQVTQMGQEVILRCVPISNHLYFYWYRQILGQKVEFLVSFYNNEISEKSEIFDDQFSVERPDGSNFTLKIRSTKLEDSAMYFCAREGRRGTEAFFGQGTRLTVV.

This chain connects TRBV19 to TRBJ1-4; perhaps TRBD1 as D (6 bases). V lost 5 bases, J lost 8 bases, and 15 bases lay in between. The length of the CDR3 is 14 residues. Germline CDR1 is LNHDA and CDR2 is SQIVND (reference sequence). CDR3 protein: CASSATGQGEKLFF. The CDR3, as DNA: TGTGCCAGTAGTGCTACCGGGCAGGGGGAAAAACTGTTTTTT.

The V call is TRBV7-6, the J call TRBJ2-7; 7 bases are a match to TRBD1. CDR1 and CDR2 (germline): SGHVS, FNYEAQ. V dropped 2 bases and J dropped 1; count of bases not matched to a gene: 5. The CDR3 is made up of 15 amino acids. For the CDR3, the DNA is TGTGCCAGCAGCTTAACCGCAGGGGGTTCCTACGAGCAGTACTTC. Translating it yields CASSLTAGGSYEQYF.

The chain uses TRBV6-2 or TRBV6-3 and TRBJ1-1; maybe TRBD1 (6 bases). Trimming removed 4 bases from V and 11 bases from J, with 11 bases in between. CDR1 and CDR2 (germline): MNHEY, SVGEGT. The length of the CDR3 is 11 residues. The CDR3 reads CASSSGGRAFF. The CDR3, as DNA: TGTGCCAGCAGTTCCGGGGGGCGGGCTTTCTTT.

The sample holds one count of this clone. This chain joins TRBV11-2 and TRBJ1-1; TRBD1 is a possible D gene (5 bases). Germline V gives CDR1 SGHAT, CDR2 FQNNGV. V lost 3 bases and J 0 bases, leaving 8 bases between the germline ends. The CDR3 runs to 14 residues. The CDR3 DNA follows: TGTGCCAGCAGCTTCGACAGTCTGAACACTGAAGCTTTCTTT. Translation: CASSFDSLNTEAFF.

This clone is a singleton in its sample. This rearrangement joins TRBV5-1 to TRBJ1-2; D not certain. The V gene lost 1 base and the J gene lost 3 bases, with 10 bases spanning the gap. There are 14 residues in the CDR3. CDR1 and CDR2 (germline): SGHRS, YFSETQ. The CDR3 region is CASSLTAGDYGYTF. DNA for the CDR3: TGCGCCAGCAGCTTGACAGCGGGAGACTATGGCTACACCTTC.

Written as DNA, the CDR3 is TGTGCCAGCAGTCATGGGACAGGGGCTGGAAACACCATATATTTT. It specifies CASSHGTGAGNTIYF. This chain joins TRBV27 and TRBJ1-3, with TRBD1 matching 10 bases. After removal of 5 bases from V and 2 bases from J, the junction contained 3 bases not matched to a gene. Germline CDR1 and CDR2: MNHEY and SMNVEV (reference sequence). The CDR3 has 15 amino acids.

The rearrangement joins TRBV10-1 to TRBJ2-5, with 7 bases that match TRBD2. V trimming: 5 bases; J trimming: 5 bases; junction bases outside the gene matches: 5. Germline assignment: CDR1 WNHNN and CDR2 SYGVQD (reference sequence). The CDR3 covers 13 residues. In nucleotides, the CDR3 is TGCGCCAGCAGTTTAAGCGGGGCGGAGACCCAGTACTTC. It codes for CASSLSGAETQYF.

The chain has TRBV28 and TRBJ1-5; D gene unclear. Trimming shortened V by 7 bases and J by 2 bases, and 6 bases separated the two germline ends. The germline V gene has CDR1 MDHEN and CDR2 SYDVKM. This CDR3 is 12 amino acids long. CDR3 nucleotide sequence: TGTGCCAGCACCGTCGGCAATCAGCCCCAGCATTTT. Protein: CASTVGNQPQHF.

The chain is built from TRBV11-2 and TRBJ2-2; D remains ambiguous. The CDR3 is made up of 14 amino acids. V lost 1 base to trimming and J lost 4 bases, with 7 bases between them. Germline CDR1 reads SGHAT; CDR2 reads FQNNGV. CDR3 sequence (DNA): TGTGCCAGCAGCTTAGGTCACACCACCGGGGAGCTGTTTTTT. Protein: CASSLGHTTGELFF.

This chain uses TRBV2 with TRBJ1-1, with D perhaps matching TRBD1 (5 bases). Germline CDR1 reads SNHLY; CDR2 reads FYNNEI. The V end lost 9 bases, the J end lost 10 bases, and 18 bases lay between the germline ends. CDR3 length equals 12 residues. The CDR3 here is CARSSGSGGAFF. CDR3 bases: TGTGCCAGGAGTTCGGGGAGCGGGGGAGCTTTCTTT.

V gene TRBV5-8 combines with J gene TRBJ2-5; 10 bases are shared with TRBD1. Germline V gene data show CDR1 as SGHTS and CDR2 as YDEGEE. The V segment lost 3 bases and the J segment 5 bases; nucleotides outside the gene matches: 7. CDR3 length: 15 residues. CDR3 in amino acids: CASSSGQGQGETQYF. Here the CDR3 DNA reads TGTGCCAGCAGCTCGGGACAGGGACAGGGGGAGACCCAGTACTTC.

The V and J genes are TRBV5-1 and TRBJ1-4; TRBD1 matches 9 bases. Per germline, CDR1 SGHRS and CDR2 YFSETQ. The V segment lost 3 bases and the J segment 3 bases; nucleotides outside the gene matches: 6. This CDR3 is 16 amino acids long. CDR3 sequence: CASSSADRGSNEKLFF. In DNA, the CDR3 is TGCGCCAGCAGCTCCGCGGACAGGGGATCTAATGAAAAACTGTTTTTT.

This clone was seen only a few times. The J gene is TRBJ2-6, the V gene TRBV7-2; 8 bases are a match to TRBD1. The germline CDR1 and CDR2 sequences are SGHTA and FQGNSA. V was clipped by 5 bases and J by 1 base; unmatched bases: 1. The CDR3 consists of 15 residues. CDR3 sequence reads: CASSRDRSGANVLTF. As DNA, the CDR3 is TGTGCCAGCAGCCGGGACAGGTCTGGGGCCAACGTCCTGACTTTC.